This TCR beta chain originates from a study of T cell responses to AZD1222 COVID-19 vaccine. Notes on the study in general: Most donors were white British, females outnumbered males, and clonal diversity was possibly underestimated.

Sequencing was performed with immunoSEQ multiplex PCR; in TCRdb, only in-frame clones are kept and a portion is missing. The table includes some 180,000 clones, 85% to 95% detected once. V shed 8 bases, J shed 0 bases, and the junction held 7 bases outside the gene matches. The CDR3 consists of 15 residues. The germline V gene encodes CDR1 MNHEY and CDR2 SMNVEV (reference sequence). As regards this clone: Its antigen is unknown.

The receptor comes from an adult who received the AZD1222 COVID-19 vaccine. The V gene is TRBV27, the J gene TRBJ1-5, with 7 nucleotides matching TRBD1. Sequenced here: peripheral blood, sampled 28 days after the second AZD1222 dose. The CDR3 here is CASPDRVDSNQPQHF. CDR3 bases: TGTGCCAGCCCCGACAGGGTGGATAGCAATCAGCCCCAGCATTTT.